This section outlines one TCR beta chain sequence together with its context. The antigen remains undetermined. Constant-region reverse primers amplified full-length variable regions, followed by semi-nested Nested Universal Primer A PCR. TCRdb used MiXCR to reprocess the 5' RACE reads, holding one entry per CDR3 protein. The sample records about 32,000 distinct CDR3 sequences, over 20% being singletons. Study-wide findings and caveats: Tumor memory CD4+ T cell TCR gene usage clustered with blood and lymph node memory CD4+ cells and lymph node naive CD4+ cells. Larger-cohort validation covered only one TCR beta V-J rearrangement. Tumor-infiltrating Treg TCR alpha and beta sequences overlapped most with tumor naive CD4+ T cells, then blood naive.

This CDR3 region has 18 residues. Germline V gene data show CDR1 as KGHSH and CDR2 as LQKENI. The V end was cut by 1 base, the J end by 8 bases, with 24 bases between. The sorted Tregs were CD4+CD25+CD127-/low cells. The sequenced material came from tumor-infiltrating Tregs sorted from the breast tumor. The clonotype originates from a female donor with breast cancer. The rearrangement links TRBV18 to TRBJ2-1; D ambiguous. This CDR3 reads CASSPQPLGASVVYEQFF. As DNA, the CDR3 is TGTGCCAGCTCACCACAACCGCTTGGAGCCTCGGTCGTGTATGAGCAGTTCTTC.